These 10 T cell receptor beta chains came from one sample sequenced in a study of T cell clonality in common variable immunodeficiency (dated by TCRdb to 2015 to 2017). These receptors are not linked to any known antigen. Overall study results and their limits: Reportedly, TCRbeta sequences from CVID had fewer deletions and N-nucleotide insertions, and highly modified clones with 13 or more V deletions were absent from CVID.

The receptor library was made with the immunoSEQ multiplex PCR assay. TCRdb limited this immuneACCESS table to in-frame rearrangements with V and J called. A share of clones is missing; checked studies link under half to unresolved V genes, and the rest is unexplained. For this sample, fewer than 40,000 clones appear and none is a singleton. The ten largest clones represent about 5% of the sample. The sequenced sample was peripheral blood mononuclear cells. Source of these receptors: a human donor with common variable immunodeficiency.

This clone was seen many times. The CDR3 end lies 3 residues beyond the end of the read and is filled in from the germline J gene. The V gene is TRBV30, the J gene TRBJ2-7; D remains ambiguous. The V end was cut by 0 bases, the J end by 6 bases, with 6 bases between. Germline assignment: CDR1 GTSNPN and CDR2 SVGIG (reference sequence). There are 11 residues in the CDR3. The CDR3 DNA, read in part, is TGTGCCTGGAGTGTACTCCCCGAG. Translation gives CAWSVLPE. The CDR3 as a whole reads CAWSVLPEQYF.

A word on this clone: The read falls 3 residues short of the CDR3 end, and the missing part is taken from the germline J gene. V is TRBV7-2 and J is TRBJ1-5, with 7 bases that match TRBD1. Germline values: CDR1 SGHTA, CDR2 FQGNSA. J was trimmed by 5 bases and V by 3 bases; bases with no gene match: 1. The CDR3 is made up of 13 amino acids. CDR3 residues: CASSFDRDQPQHF. Incomplete CDR3 DNA: TGTGCCAGCAGCTTCGACAGGGATCAGCCC. Full variable domain (remainder filled in from reference TRBV7-2 and TRBJ1-5): GAGVSQSPSNKVTEKGKDVELRCDPISGHTALYWYRQSLGQGLEFLIYFQGNSAPDKSGLPSDRFSAERTGGSVSTLTIQRTQQEDSAVYLCASSFDRDQPQHFGDGTRLSIL.

This clone has a count of ten or more. The CDR3 region is CAYTSRGGLLSEQFF. The sequenced CDR3 bases are TGTGCCTATACTTCTCGGGGGGGCCTTTTGAGTGAG. The V call is TRBV30, the J call TRBJ2-1; 8 nucleotides match TRBD2. The CDR3 is cut off 3 residues early in the read; its end comes from the germline J gene. Germline V CDR1 and CDR2: GTSNPN, SVGIG (reference sequence). Trimming removed 7 bases from V and 9 bases from J; junction bases left unmatched: 17. This CDR3 contains 15 residues.

This clone was detected ten times or more. Sequencing ends 3 residues short of the CDR3 end; the germline J gene provides the rest. J is TRBJ1-1 and V is TRBV5-1; no reliable D call. This CDR3 region has 12 residues. In germline, CDR1 is SGHRS, CDR2 YFSETQ. Trimming removed 5 bases at V and 5 bases at J, with 10 bases between. The CDR3 DNA, read in part, is TGCGCCAGCAGAGAAGGCGGGACTGAA. This translates into CASREGGTE. The full CDR3 protein reads CASREGGTEAFF.

CDR3 region: CASSEGQNTEAFF. CDR3 bases read: TGTGCCAGCTCAGAGGGGCAGAACACTGAA. V and J are TRBV18 and TRBJ1-1; possibly TRBD1 for D (5 bases). The read falls 3 residues short of the CDR3 end, and the missing part is taken from the germline J gene. The CDR3 runs to 13 residues. The V gene's germline CDR1 is KGHSH and CDR2 LQKENI. V was clipped by 5 bases and J by 1 base, with 8 bases between them.

Concerning this clone itself: The read terminates 3 residues ahead of where the CDR3 ends, so the germline J gene completes it. The gene calls are TRBV19 and TRBJ1-2; 7 bases agree with TRBD1. The CDR3 contains 13 residues. Germline V gene sequence: CDR1 LNHDA, CDR2 SQIVND (reference sequence). The DNA read from the CDR3 is TGTGCCAGTAGTATACCGGGACAGAACGGC. This sequence encodes CASSIPGQNG. The entire CDR3 protein reads CASSIPGQNGYTF.

Turning to this clone: The sequenced fragment ends 3 residues before the CDR3 boundary, so the rest is inferred from the germline J gene. The chain is built from TRBV19 and TRBJ2-5; 10 nucleotides align to TRBD2. The CDR3 sequence is 17 residues long. The J segment lost 2 bases and the V segment lost 2 bases, leaving 8 bases of the junction unmatched. The germline V gene has CDR1 LNHDA and CDR2 SQIVND (reference sequence). The part of the CDR3 DNA that was read is TGTGCCAGTAGTATAAGTAGCGGGGGGTCGTTACAAGAGACC. This encodes CASSISSGGSLQET. The whole CDR3 sequence reads CASSISSGGSLQETQYF.

Remarks on this clone: The DNA ends 3 residues before the CDR3 does, and the rest of the CDR3 is filled in from the germline J gene. This sequence joins TRBV19 and TRBJ1-4; 10 bases fit TRBD1. The CDR3 loop spans 16 amino acids. V lost 4 bases, J lost 5 bases, and 7 bases stayed unmatched. Germline CDR1 reads LNHDA; CDR2 reads SQIVND (reference sequence). The sequenced CDR3 bases are TGTGCCAGTAGTACTAGGAGGGGACAGGGGAATGAAAAA. This translates into CASSTRRGQGNEK. The whole CDR3 sequence is CASSTRRGQGNEKLFF.

This clone was seen at least ten times. The CDR3 end is not reached by the read, which stops 3 residues before it; the germline J gene fills it in. The V gene is TRBV18, the J gene TRBJ2-5, with 7 nucleotides matching TRBD1. The V gene's germline CDR1 is KGHSH and CDR2 LQKENI. The CDR3 length is 14 residues. The V gene end was trimmed by 1 base and the J gene end by 5 bases; junction bases not matched to a gene: 4. Incomplete CDR3 DNA: TGTGCCAGCTCACCACAGGGGGCGGTGGAGACC. As protein: CASSPQGAVET. The complete CDR3 protein is CASSPQGAVETQYF.

In its sample, this clone was seen a few times. The read ends 3 residues before the CDR3 terminus; that terminus is restored from the germline J gene. The chain employs TRBV18 and TRBJ2-7; 13 nucleotides match TRBD2. V was pared by 3 bases and J by 2 bases, with 7 bases of the junction left unmatched. Germline V CDR1 and CDR2: KGHSH, LQKENI. This CDR3 has 17 residues. The DNA read from the CDR3 is TGTGCCAGCTCACCGTATGTCACTAGCGGGGGGGCCTACGAG. Translation gives CASSPYVTSGGAYE. The entire CDR3 protein is CASSPYVTSGGAYEQYF.